This record looks at one T cell receptor (beta chain) sequence and its context. The antigen is unknown. The data were taken from a study of PD-1 blockade in classical Hodgkin lymphoma. Sample time point: cycle 4 day 1 (C4D1), after six to seven weeks of nivolumab. Following autologous stem cell transplantation, relapse occurred in every patient, and exposure to brentuximab vedotin varied. CD4+ T cells were purified from thawed PBMCs by negative selection. Findings and caveats of the study: As was reported, newly diagnosed patients showed lower baseline TCR diversity than healthy donors did.

This table comes from immunoSEQ multiplex PCR, and its TCRdb copy is limited to in-frame clones, with some not included. The sample records some 2,000 clones, approximately 86% being singletons. Specimen: CD4+ T cells from blood, collected before the fourth cycle of nivolumab. The receptor was isolated from a human donor with classical Hodgkin lymphoma.

In DNA, the CDR3 is TGCGCCAGCCTCCGGGGGGTCCCTAACTATGGCTACACCTTC. It is translated as CASLRGVPNYGYTF. The genes are TRBV10-2 and TRBJ1-2; D is perhaps TRBD1 (5 bases). This CDR3 region has 14 residues. V was clipped by 8 bases and J by 0 bases, with 13 bases between them. The germline gives CDR1 WSHSY, CDR2 SAAADI.